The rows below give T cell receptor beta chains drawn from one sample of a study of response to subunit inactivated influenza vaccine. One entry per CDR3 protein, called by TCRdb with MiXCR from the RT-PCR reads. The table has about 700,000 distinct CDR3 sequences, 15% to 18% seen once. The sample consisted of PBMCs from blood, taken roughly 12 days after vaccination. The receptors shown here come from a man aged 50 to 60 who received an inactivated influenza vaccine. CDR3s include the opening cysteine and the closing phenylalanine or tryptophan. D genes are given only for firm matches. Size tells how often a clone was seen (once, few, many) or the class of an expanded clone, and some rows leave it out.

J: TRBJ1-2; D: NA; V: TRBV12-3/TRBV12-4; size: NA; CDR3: CASSLAGAAYGYTF; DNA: TGTGCCAGCAGTTTAGCGGGGGCAGCGTATGGCTACACCTTC
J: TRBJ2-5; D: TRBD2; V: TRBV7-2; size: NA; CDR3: CASSLTSGTQYF; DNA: TGTGCCAGCAGCTTAACTAGCGGGACCCAGTACTTC
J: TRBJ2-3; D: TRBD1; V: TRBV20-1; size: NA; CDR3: CSANRGADTQYF; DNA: TGCAGTGCAAACAGGGGGGCAGATACGCAGTATTTT
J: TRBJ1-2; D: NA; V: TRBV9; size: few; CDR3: CASSVSSQDYGYTF; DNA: TGTGCCAGCAGCGTAAGTAGTCAGGACTATGGCTACACCTTC
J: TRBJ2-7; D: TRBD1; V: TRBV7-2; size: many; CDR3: CASSQRGQSYEQYF; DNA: TGTGCCAGCAGCCAACGGGGACAGTCCTACGAGCAGTACTTC
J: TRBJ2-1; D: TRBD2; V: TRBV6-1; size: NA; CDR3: CAIGRGSLYNEQFF; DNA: TGTGCCATCGGGCGCGGGAGTCTCTACAATGAGCAGTTCTTC
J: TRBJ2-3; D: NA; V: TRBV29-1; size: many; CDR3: CSVEGFTDTQYF; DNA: TGCAGCGTTGAGGGGTTCACAGATACGCAGTATTTT
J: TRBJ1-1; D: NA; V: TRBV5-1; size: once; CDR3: CASSPPGIMKTEAFF; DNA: TGCGCCAGCAGCCCCCCAGGGATCATGAAAACTGAAGCTTTCTTT
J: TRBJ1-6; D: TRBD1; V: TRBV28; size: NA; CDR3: CASRPPTGVNSPLHF; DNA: TGTGCCAGCAGACCGCCGACAGGGGTCAATTCACCCCTCCACTTT
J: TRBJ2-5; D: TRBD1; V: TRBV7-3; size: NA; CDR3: CSSSSGQDQETQYF; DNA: TGTTCCAGCAGCTCGGGACAGGACCAAGAGACCCAGTACTTC